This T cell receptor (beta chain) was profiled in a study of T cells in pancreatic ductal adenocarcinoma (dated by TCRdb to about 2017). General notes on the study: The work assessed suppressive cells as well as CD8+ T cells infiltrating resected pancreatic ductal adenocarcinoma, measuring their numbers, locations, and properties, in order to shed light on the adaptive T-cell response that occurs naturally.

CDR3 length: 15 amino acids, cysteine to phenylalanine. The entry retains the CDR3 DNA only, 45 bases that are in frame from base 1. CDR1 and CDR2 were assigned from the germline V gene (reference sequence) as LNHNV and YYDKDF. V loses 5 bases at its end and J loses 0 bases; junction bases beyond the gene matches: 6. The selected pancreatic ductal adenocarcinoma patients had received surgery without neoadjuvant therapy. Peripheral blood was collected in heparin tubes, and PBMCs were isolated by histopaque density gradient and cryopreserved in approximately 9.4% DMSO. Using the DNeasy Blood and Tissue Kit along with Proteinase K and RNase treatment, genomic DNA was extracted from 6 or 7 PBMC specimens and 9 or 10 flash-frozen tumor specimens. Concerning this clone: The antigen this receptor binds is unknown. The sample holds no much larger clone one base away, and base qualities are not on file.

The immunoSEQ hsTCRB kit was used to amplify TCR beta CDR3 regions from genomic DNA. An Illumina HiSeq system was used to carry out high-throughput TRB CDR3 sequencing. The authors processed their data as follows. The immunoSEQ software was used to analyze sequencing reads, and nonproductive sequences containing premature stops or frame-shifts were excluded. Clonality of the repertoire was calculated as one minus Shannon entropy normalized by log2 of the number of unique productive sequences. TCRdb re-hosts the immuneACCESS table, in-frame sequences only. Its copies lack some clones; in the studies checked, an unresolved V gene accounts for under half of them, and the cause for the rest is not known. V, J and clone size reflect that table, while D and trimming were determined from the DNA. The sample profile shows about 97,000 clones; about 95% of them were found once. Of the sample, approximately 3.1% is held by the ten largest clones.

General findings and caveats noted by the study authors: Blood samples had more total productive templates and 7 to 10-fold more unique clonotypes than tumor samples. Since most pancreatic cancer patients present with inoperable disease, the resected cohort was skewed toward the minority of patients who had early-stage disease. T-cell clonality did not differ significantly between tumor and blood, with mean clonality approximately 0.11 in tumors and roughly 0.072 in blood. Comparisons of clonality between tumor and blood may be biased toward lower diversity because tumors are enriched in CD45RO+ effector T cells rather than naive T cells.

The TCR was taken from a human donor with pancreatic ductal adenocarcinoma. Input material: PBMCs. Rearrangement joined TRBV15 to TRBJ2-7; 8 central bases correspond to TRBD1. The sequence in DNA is TGTGCCACCAGCGGCCGGGACAGGAGCTCCTACGAGCAGTACTTC. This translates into CATSGRDRSSYEQYF.